This T cell receptor beta chain was documented in a study of STAT5B mutations in CD4+ large granular lymphocyte leukemia (dated by TCRdb to about 2022). Study-level background: Among healthy controls, the CDR3 'QG' motif was associated with a particular HLA allele. The purity of purified fractions was confirmed by flow cytometry on FACSCanto II or FACSVerse to exceed 95% among lymphocytes. The study compared the TCRbeta repertoires of patients with CD4+ T-cell large granular lymphocyte leukemia against those of healthy blood donors. The paper's findings and limits, for the study overall: The main leukemic clonotypes were found to be private to each patient, although over 20% of the main leukemic clonotypes were detected at low frequency in the non-leukemic repertoires of other patients. TRBV06-family usage was enriched among the top patient clones (8/27) compared with healthy controls (2/35). The data were not HLA-matched, and the higher clonality in CD4+ T-LGLL than in CD8+ T-LGLL could be due to the relatively small sample size. Greater clonality appeared to be present in CD4-sorted patient repertoires than in healthy CD4+ repertoires, and the difference was retained after the putative leukemic clones were removed.

This clone has more than one count but fewer than ten. Its binding antigen is unknown. The record has no base qualities; no much larger clone is one base away. The healthy control group was made up of approximately 40 blood donors, and the Finnish Red Cross blood service supplied their buffy coats. All TCR-sequenced material derived from peripheral blood: patient blood samples and healthy donor buffy coats. Peripheral blood mononuclear cells were isolated by Ficoll-Hypaque gradient centrifugation. For the healthy controls, CD4+ cells were obtained from buffy coats by magnetic purification. The Gentra Puregene Cell and Tissue kit was used for genomic DNA extraction, and quantification was performed on a Qubit 2.0 fluorometer. The immunoSEQ assay at survey resolution was applied to genomic DNA for sequencing of TCRbeta rearrangements. In the original analysis: In the TCR sequencing data, the lowest productive clonotype frequency that could be detected was 2.59 x 10-5. Analyses included only productive TCRbeta rearrangements, meaning complete and in-frame sequences. Clonality for each sample was calculated as Simpson clonality in the immunoSEQ Analyzer version 3.0. Clones were grouped by frequency into very rare, small, medium, large (1-20%) or hyperexpanded (>20%) categories. Generation probabilities were estimated with OLGA 1.2.3, V-gene circos plots were generated with VDJtools, specificities were searched for in VDJdb, and CDR3 motifs were identified with GLIPH. Here the immuneACCESS table is served through TCRdb, limited to in-frame sequences with V and J called. Missing clones are a known gap in these copies; in checked studies unresolved V genes cover under half, and the rest lacks a known reason. V and J calls and clone size follow that table, whereas D and trimming were derived from the DNA. The sample includes tens of thousands of clones, with 76% observed a single time. Roughly 7.1% of the sample is taken by the ten largest.

Via the germline V gene, CDR1 is SNHLY and CDR2 FYNNEI. The CDR3 measures 13 amino acids from cysteine to phenylalanine. Solely the CDR3 DNA is kept, with 39 bases framed from the first base. Deletion took 8 bases off V and 4 bases off J, with a span of 12 bases between the germline ends. The TCR was taken from a human donor in good health. The rearrangement joined TRBV2 to TRBJ1-5, and the D gene may be TRBD1, 6 bases matching. The sequenced sample consisted of CD4+ T cells from blood buffy coats. The CDR3 protein is CASLDDRNQPQHF. The base sequence is TGTGCCAGCCTTGACGACAGGAATCAGCCCCAGCATTTT.